The present TCR beta chain was sequenced within a study of T cells in localized non-small cell lung cancer. Method: immunoSEQ multiplex PCR; TCRdb's copy keeps in-frame clones and lacks some. The repertoire holds 2,000 or so clones, with 35% to 40% as singletons. Germline V gene lookup returns CDR1 WNHNN and CDR2 SYGVQD (reference sequence). V dropped 6 bases and J dropped 0; count of bases not matched to a gene: 6. The CDR3 extends over 15 amino acids. The chain employs TRBV10-1 and TRBJ2-3; 7 bases agree with TRBD2. The clonotype was recovered from a female donor of 60 years or more with stage I lung adenocarcinoma. The sample consisted of lung tumor tissue, taken before any cancer treatment. For the CDR3, the DNA is TGCGCCAGCAGCGCTAGCGGAGGAAGCACAGATACGCAGTATTTT. This translates into CASSASGGSTDTQYF.